A single sample is the source of the 2 T cell receptor beta chains below, sequenced in a study of blood T cell repertoires in COVID-19. This table comes from immunoSEQ multiplex PCR, and its TCRdb copy is limited to in-frame clones, with some not included. In the table there are 310,000 or so clones, around 86% of which are singletons. Input material: peripheral blood. The receptor source for this set is a woman in her thirties who had recovered from COVID-19.

The V and J genes are TRBV24-1 and TRBJ2-5, with D perhaps matching TRBD1 (6 bases). This CDR3 contains 14 residues. V dropped 5 bases and J dropped 1 base, with 10 bases sitting between them. Germline CDR1 and CDR2: KGHDR and SFDVKD. CDR3 DNA sequence: TGTGCCACCAGTGCCGCGGACAGCCAAGAGACCCAGTACTTC. Its protein is CATSAADSQETQYF.

CDR3 region: CASSSGQTNQPQHF. Written as DNA, the CDR3 is TGTGCCAGCAGTTCCGGACAGACAAATCAGCCCCAGCATTTT. The chain joins TRBV27 to TRBJ1-5; D perhaps matches TRBD1 (6 bases). Per the germline V gene, CDR1 is MNHEY and CDR2 is SMNVEV (reference sequence). This CDR3 region has 14 residues. Trimming took 4 bases from V and 4 from J, leaving 11 bases between them.